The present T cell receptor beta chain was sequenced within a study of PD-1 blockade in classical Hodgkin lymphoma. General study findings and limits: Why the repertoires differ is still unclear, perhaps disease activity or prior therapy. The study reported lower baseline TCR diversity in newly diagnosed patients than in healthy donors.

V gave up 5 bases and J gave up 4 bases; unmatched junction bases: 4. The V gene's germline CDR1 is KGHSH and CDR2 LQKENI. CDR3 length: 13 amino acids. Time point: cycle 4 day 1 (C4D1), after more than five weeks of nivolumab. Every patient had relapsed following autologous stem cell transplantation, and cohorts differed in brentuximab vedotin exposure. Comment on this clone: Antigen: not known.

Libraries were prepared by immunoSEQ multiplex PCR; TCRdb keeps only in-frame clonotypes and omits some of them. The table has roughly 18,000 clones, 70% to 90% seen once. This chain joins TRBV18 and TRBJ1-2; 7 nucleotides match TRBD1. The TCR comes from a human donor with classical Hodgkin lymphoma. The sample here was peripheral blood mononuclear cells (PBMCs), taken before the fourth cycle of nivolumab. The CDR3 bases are TGTGCCAGCTCATCGACAGGGATCTATGGCTACACCTTC. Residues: CASSSTGIYGYTF.